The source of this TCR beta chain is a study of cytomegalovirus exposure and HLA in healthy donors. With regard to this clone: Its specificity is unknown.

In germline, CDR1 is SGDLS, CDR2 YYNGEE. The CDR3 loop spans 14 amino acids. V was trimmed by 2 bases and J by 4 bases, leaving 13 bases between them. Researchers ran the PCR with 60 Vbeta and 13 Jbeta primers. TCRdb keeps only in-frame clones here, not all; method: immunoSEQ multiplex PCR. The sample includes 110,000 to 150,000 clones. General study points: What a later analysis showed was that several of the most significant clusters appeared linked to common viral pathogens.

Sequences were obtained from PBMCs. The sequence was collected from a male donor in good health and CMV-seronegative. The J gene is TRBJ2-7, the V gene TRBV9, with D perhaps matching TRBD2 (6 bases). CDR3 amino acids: CASSVVAESYEQYF. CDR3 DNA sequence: TGTGCCAGCAGCGTCGTAGCGGAGTCTTACGAGCAGTACTTC.